Each of the 18 T cell receptor beta chains below was sequenced from the same sample in a study of early T cells in non-severe SARS-CoV-2 infection. From the 5' RACE reads, TCRdb called clonotypes with MiXCR, one entry per CDR3 protein. The table lists tens of thousands of distinct CDR3 sequences, roughly 8.4% of them singletons. The sequenced sample consisted of whole blood. The receptor source for this set is an adult who was a healthcare worker with PCR-confirmed SARS-CoV-2 infection or an uninfected control (not recorded which).

This clonotype has more than one count but fewer than ten. The chain joins TRBV18 to TRBJ2-7; 9 bases are shared with TRBD2. This CDR3 spans 14 amino acids. V shed 4 bases, J shed 1 base, and the junction held 2 bases outside the gene matches. Germline V gives CDR1 KGHSH, CDR2 LQKENI. DNA for the CDR3: TGTGCCAGCTCACTCAGCGGGGGGTCCTACGAGCAGTACTTC. This translates into CASSLSGGSYEQYF.

This chain links TRBV11-2 with TRBJ2-7; D remains unclear. Germline values: CDR1 SGHAT, CDR2 FQNNGV. The CDR3 has 15 amino acids. V gave up 2 bases and J gave up 1 base, with 12 bases separating them. DNA of the CDR3: TGTGCCAGCAGCTTATCTCGCGTGGCGTCCTACGAGCAGTACTTC. It encodes CASSLSRVASYEQYF.

This clonotype has ten or more counts. The J gene is TRBJ2-5, the V gene TRBV12-3 or TRBV12-4; possibly TRBD1 or TRBD2 for D (5 bases each). The CDR3 runs to 14 residues. The V end was cut by 3 bases, the J end by 1 base, with 9 bases between. CDR3 sequence (DNA): TGTGCCAGCAGTTTGCCGGGGACCCAAGAGACCCAGTACTTC. Its translation is CASSLPGTQETQYF.

The table lists this clonotype with many counts. The chain links TRBV11-2 to TRBJ2-5; D may be TRBD1 (5 bases). The CDR3 contains 14 residues. Germline V gene lookup returns CDR1 SGHAT and CDR2 FQNNGV. Trimming removed 5 bases from V and 3 bases from J, with 13 bases in between. CDR3 sequence: CASSLSQGKETQYF. CDR3 DNA sequence: TGTGCCAGCAGCCTCTCCCAGGGTAAAGAGACCCAGTACTTC. Full variable domain (outside the CDR3, taken from reference TRBV11-2 and TRBJ2-5): EAGVAQSPRYKIIEKRQSVAFWCNPISGHATLYWYQQILGQGPKLLIQFQNNGVVDDSQLPKDRFSAERLKGVDSTLKIQPAKLEDSAVYLCASSLSQGKETQYFGPGTRLLVL.

The chain employs TRBV7-9 and TRBJ2-3; no firm D call. CDR1 is SEHNR, CDR2 FQNEAQ, per germline (reference sequence). V dropped 1 base and J dropped 2 bases, with 13 bases sitting between them. The CDR3 loop spans 16 amino acids. CDR3 nucleotide sequence: TGTGCCAGCAGCTTAGTACCGGCAGGATACACAGATACGCAGTATTTT. Protein sequence: CASSLVPAGYTDTQYF.

This clonotype came up many times. V usage is TRBV10-1 and J usage is TRBJ2-3; the D is unclear. Per germline, CDR1 WNHNN and CDR2 SYGVQD (reference sequence). The CDR3 runs to 12 residues. V was pared by 3 bases and J by 4 bases, with 5 bases between. The CDR3 spells CASSDRADTQYF. The CDR3 region has the DNA TGCGCCAGCAGTGATCGAGCAGATACGCAGTATTTT.

This chain uses TRBV2 with TRBJ1-2; the match to TRBD1 covers 8 bases. CDR1 and CDR2 (germline): SNHLY, FYNNEI. Trimming cost V 3 bases and J 7 bases; bases outside gene matches: 1. The CDR3 has 12 amino acids. For the CDR3, the DNA is TGTGCCAGCAGTGACAGGGGGCCTGGCTACACCTTC. It encodes CASSDRGPGYTF.

Remarks on this clonotype: This may come from a read error, since a much larger clone is one base off. The CDR3 spells CDTSDLGGRDTGELFF. The DNA of the CDR3 is TGTGACACCAGTGATTTGGGGGGCAGAGACACCGGGGAGCTGTTTTTT. The V call is TRBV24-1, the J call TRBJ2-2; D possibly matches TRBD1 or TRBD2 (6 bases each). CDR1 is KGHDR, CDR2 SFDVKD, per germline. The CDR3 length is 16 residues.

This clonotype came up a few times. The rearrangement uses TRBV29-1 and TRBJ2-1; possibly TRBD2 for D (5 bases). Per germline, CDR1 SQVTM and CDR2 ANQGSEA. V gave up 3 bases and J gave up 2 bases, with 8 bases separating them. The CDR3 runs to 13 residues. The CDR3: CSVERAPYNEQFF. Here the CDR3 DNA reads TGCAGCGTTGAGAGGGCCCCCTACAATGAGCAGTTCTTC.

This clonotype has more than one count but fewer than ten. The CDR3 nucleotides are TGTGCCAGCAGCTTAGGCGGGGAGGCCACTGAAGCTTTCTTT. Encoded protein: CASSLGGEATEAFF. This sequence joins TRBV7-2 and TRBJ1-1; D is ambiguous. This CDR3 has 14 residues. Germline V gene lookup returns CDR1 SGHTA and CDR2 FQGNSA. Trimming stripped 1 base from V and 4 bases from J, with 10 bases between.

This clonotype has at least ten counts. The chain links TRBV20-1 to TRBJ2-3, with D possibly matching TRBD2 (6 bases). Germline V gene lookup returns CDR1 DFQATT and CDR2 SNEGSKA (reference sequence). V was pared by 0 bases and J by 11 bases, with 15 bases between. This CDR3 comprises 13 residues. CDR3 sequence (DNA): TGCAGTGCTAGAGATCAGGGTGGGCGGGAGCAGTATTTT. It specifies CSARDQGGREQYF.

Only a few counts were recorded for this clonotype. The chain recombines TRBV7-3 with TRBJ1-1; D gene unclear. Deletions cut 5 bases from V and 4 bases from J, with 14 bases between. The CDR3 spans 14 residues. Germline loops: CDR1 SGHTA, CDR2 FQGTGA. The CDR3 is CASSMTPSSTEAFF. CDR3 bases: TGTGCCAGCAGCATGACCCCCTCCAGCACTGAAGCTTTCTTT.

This clonotype was seen at least ten times. The chain couples TRBV7-9 to TRBJ1-2, with 9 bases identical to TRBD1. The germline CDR1 and CDR2 sequences are SEHNR and FQNEAQ (reference sequence). The CDR3 sequence is 15 residues long. V lost 5 bases and J lost 9; bases outside the gene matches: 13. CDR3 bases: TGTGCCAGCAGCCCTCGGGACAGGGCGGGAGTTAGCTACACCTTC. The encoded protein is CASSPRDRAGVSYTF. Full variable domain (outside the CDR3, taken from reference TRBV7-9 and TRBJ1-2): DTGVSQNPRHKITKRGQNVTFRCDPISEHNRLYWYRQTLGQGPEFLTYFQNEAQLEKSRLLSDRFSAERPKGSFSTLEIQRTEQGDSAMYLCASSPRDRAGVSYTFGSGTRLTVV.

This clonotype came up many times. This chain connects TRBV5-1 to TRBJ1-2; D possibly corresponds to TRBD1 (5 bases). The CDR3 covers 14 residues. The germline V and J ends were trimmed by 4 bases and 4 bases, with 14 bases remaining between them. Germline V gene sequence: CDR1 SGHRS, CDR2 YFSETQ. The CDR3 bases are TGCGCCAGCAGCCTAACCCGCGGGACCTATGGCTACACCTTC. Translation: CASSLTRGTYGYTF.

The table lists this clonotype with a few counts. This chain connects TRBV11-3 to TRBJ2-1; TRBD2 is a possible D gene (5 bases). This CDR3 spans 13 amino acids. Germline V gene data show CDR1 as SGHNT and CDR2 as YENEEA. Trimming took off 4 bases at V and 4 bases at J, with 8 bases between the two ends. CDR3 nucleotides: TGTGCCAGCAGCTCGGGCGGGTACAATGAGCAGTTCTTC. Translated, it gives CASSSGGYNEQFF.

The sample holds a few counts of this clonotype. The chain uses TRBV7-9 and TRBJ2-1; tentative D call: TRBD2 (5 bases). Trimming took off 4 bases at V and 3 bases at J, with 13 bases between the two ends. The CDR3 runs to 15 residues. Germline CDR1 reads SEHNR; CDR2 reads FQNEAQ (reference sequence). This chain's CDR3 is CASSSRDLNYNEQFF. CDR3 nucleotide sequence: TGTGCCAGCAGCTCCCGGGATCTCAACTACAATGAGCAGTTCTTC.

This clonotype has ten or more counts. The chain couples TRBV20-1 to TRBJ2-3; 11 nucleotides agree with TRBD1. CDR1 and CDR2 from the germline V gene are DFQATT and SNEGSKA (reference sequence). The V gene end was trimmed by 6 bases and the J gene end by 4 bases; junction bases not matched to a gene: 12. The CDR3 spans 16 residues. The CDR3 DNA reads as TGCAGTGCCGGCCCTCGTCTGGGACAGGGGGCAGATACGCAGTATTTT. This encodes CSAGPRLGQGADTQYF.

This clonotype is deemed medium-sized. The chain couples TRBV7-6 to TRBJ2-7; 9 bases agree with TRBD2. Germline CDR1 is SGHVS and CDR2 is FNYEAQ. This CDR3 is built from 13 residues. V was pared by 3 bases and J by 5 bases, with 2 bases of the junction left unmatched. DNA of the CDR3: TGTGCCAGCAGCTTCGAGCGGGAGGACGAGCAGTACTTC. It specifies CASSFEREDEQYF.